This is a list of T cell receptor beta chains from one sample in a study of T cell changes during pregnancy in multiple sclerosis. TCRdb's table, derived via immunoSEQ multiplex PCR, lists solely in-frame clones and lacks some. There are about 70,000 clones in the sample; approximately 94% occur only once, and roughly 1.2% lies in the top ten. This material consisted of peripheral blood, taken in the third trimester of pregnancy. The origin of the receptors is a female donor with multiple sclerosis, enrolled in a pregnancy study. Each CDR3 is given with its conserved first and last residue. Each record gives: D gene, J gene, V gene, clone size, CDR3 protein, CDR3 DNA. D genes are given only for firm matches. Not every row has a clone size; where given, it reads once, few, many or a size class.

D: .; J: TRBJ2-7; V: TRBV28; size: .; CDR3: CASSLGQIYEQYF; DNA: TGTGCCAGCAGTTTAGGACAGATTTACGAGCAGTACTTC
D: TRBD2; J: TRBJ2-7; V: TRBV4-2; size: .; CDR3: CASSYGLAYEQYF; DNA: TGTGCCAGCAGCTATGGACTAGCCTACGAGCAGTACTTC
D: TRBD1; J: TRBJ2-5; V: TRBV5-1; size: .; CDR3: CASSLAGQADQETQYF; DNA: TGCGCCAGCAGCTTGGCCGGACAGGCAGATCAAGAGACCCAGTACTTC
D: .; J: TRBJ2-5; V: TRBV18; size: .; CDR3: CASSQQGGETQYF; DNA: TGTGCCAGCTCACAACAGGGCGGCGAGACCCAGTACTTC
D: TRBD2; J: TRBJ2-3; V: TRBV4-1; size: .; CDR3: CASSQAGLAGGADTQYF; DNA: TGCGCCAGCAGCCAAGCCGGACTAGCGGGAGGAGCAGATACGCAGTATTTT
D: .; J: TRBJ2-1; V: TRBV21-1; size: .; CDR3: CASSSGTGGWFSGDYNEQFF; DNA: TGTGCCAGCAGCTCCGGGACAGGGGGCTGGTTCAGCGGGGACTACAATGAGCAGTTCTTC
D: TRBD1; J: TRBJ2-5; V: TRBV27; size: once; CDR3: CASRTGVETQYF; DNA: TGTGCCAGCAGGACAGGGGTGGAGACCCAGTACTTC
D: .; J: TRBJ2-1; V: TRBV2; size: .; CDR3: CASSVDKYNEQFF; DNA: TGTGCCAGCAGTGTCGACAAATACAATGAGCAGTTCTTC
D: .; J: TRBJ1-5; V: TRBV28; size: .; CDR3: CASSLYGGDQPQHF; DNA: TGTGCCAGCAGTTTATATGGTGGAGATCAGCCCCAGCATTTT
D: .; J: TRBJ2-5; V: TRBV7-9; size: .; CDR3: CASSLFPREQETQYF; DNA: TGTGCCAGCAGCTTATTTCCGAGGGAACAAGAGACCCAGTACTTC
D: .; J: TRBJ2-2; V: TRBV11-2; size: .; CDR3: CASSLEWTKNTGELFF; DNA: TGTGCCAGCAGCTTAGAGTGGACAAAGAACACCGGGGAGCTGTTTTTT
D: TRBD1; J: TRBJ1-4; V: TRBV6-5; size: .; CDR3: CASSYSGQGSEKLFF; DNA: TGTGCCAGCAGTTACTCGGGACAGGGGAGTGAAAAACTGTTTTTT
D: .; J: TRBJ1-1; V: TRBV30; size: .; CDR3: CAWSPRRSDTEAFF; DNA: TGTGCCTGGAGCCCCCGACGGAGTGACACTGAAGCTTTCTTT
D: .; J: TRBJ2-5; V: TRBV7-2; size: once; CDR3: CASSLRGGETQYF; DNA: TGTGCCAGCAGCTTACGAGGGGGAGAGACCCAGTACTTC
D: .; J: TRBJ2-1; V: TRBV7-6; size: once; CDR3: CASSIPERDEQFF; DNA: TGTGCCAGCAGCATACCTGAGCGCGATGAGCAGTTCTTC
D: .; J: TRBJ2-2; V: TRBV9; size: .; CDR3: CASSVGGAGELFF; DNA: TGTGCCAGCAGCGTAGGCGGGGCCGGGGAGCTGTTTTTT
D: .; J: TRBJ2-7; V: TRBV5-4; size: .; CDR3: CASSPGWDEQYF; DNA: TGTGCCAGCAGCCCCGGGTGGGACGAGCAGTACTTC
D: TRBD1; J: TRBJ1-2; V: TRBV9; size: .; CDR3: CASSPGQGSYGYTF; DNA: TGTGCCAGCAGCCCGGGACAGGGCAGCTATGGCTACACCTTC
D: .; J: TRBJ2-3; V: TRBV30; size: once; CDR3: CAWSQDTQYF; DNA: TGTGCCTGGAGTCAAGATACGCAGTATTTT
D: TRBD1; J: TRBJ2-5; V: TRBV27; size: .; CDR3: CASSLRTGVGETQYF; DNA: TGTGCCAGCAGTTTACGGACAGGGGTGGGGGAGACCCAGTACTTC
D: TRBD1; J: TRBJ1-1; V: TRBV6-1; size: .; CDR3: CASRIFRDRDSEAFF; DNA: TGTGCCAGCAGGATCTTCCGGGACAGGGATAGTGAAGCTTTCTTT
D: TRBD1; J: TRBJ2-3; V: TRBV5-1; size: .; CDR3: CASSLRGQEADTQYF; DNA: TGCGCCAGCAGCTTGCGGGGACAGGAGGCAGATACGCAGTATTTT
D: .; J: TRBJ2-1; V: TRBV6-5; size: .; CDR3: CASSTLGGNEQFF; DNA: TGTGCCAGCAGTACCCTTGGGGGGAATGAGCAGTTCTTC
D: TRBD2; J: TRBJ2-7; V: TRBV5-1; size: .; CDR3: CASRGGGGPESVSSSSYEQYF; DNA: TGCGCCAGCAGAGGCGGGGGGGGGCCGGAGAGCGTTTCCTCTAGCTCCTACGAGCAGTACTTC
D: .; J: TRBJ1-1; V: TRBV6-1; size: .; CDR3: CATQGRTEAFF; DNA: TGTGCCACCCAGGGAAGGACTGAAGCTTTCTTT
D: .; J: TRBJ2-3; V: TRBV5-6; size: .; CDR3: CASSSRTRNTQYF; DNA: TGTGCCAGCAGCTCACGGACAAGAAATACGCAGTATTTT
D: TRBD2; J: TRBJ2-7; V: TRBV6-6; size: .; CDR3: CASSYLGTSLNEQYF; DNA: TGTGCCAGCAGTTACTTGGGGACTAGCCTGAACGAGCAGTACTTC
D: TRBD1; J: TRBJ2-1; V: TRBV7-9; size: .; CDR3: CARSTGVRNEQFF; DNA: TGTGCCAGGTCCACAGGGGTGAGGAATGAGCAGTTCTTC
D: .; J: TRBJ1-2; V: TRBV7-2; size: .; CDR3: CASSRYNRVGYTF; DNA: TGTGCCAGCAGTCGATATAACAGGGTTGGCTACACCTTC
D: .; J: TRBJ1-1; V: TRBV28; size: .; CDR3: CASSFGDFLNTEAFF; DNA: TGTGCCAGCAGTTTTGGCGACTTCCTGAACACTGAAGCTTTCTTT
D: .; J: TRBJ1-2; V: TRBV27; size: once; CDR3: CASSFNGRTNYGYTF; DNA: TGTGCCAGCAGTTTTAATGGCAGGACTAACTATGGCTACACCTTC